The clone carrying this TCR beta chain was observed a few times. This entry belongs to a study of blood T cell repertoires in COVID-19. The J segment lost 8 bases and the V segment lost 2 bases, leaving 6 bases of the junction unmatched. CDR1 and CDR2 from the germline V gene are SGHVS and FNYEAQ. CDR3 length equals 15 residues. The method was immunoSEQ multiplex PCR; TCRdb's version includes in-frame clones alone and lacks a portion of them. This repertoire shows approximately 180,000 clones, 80% to 90% found once; its top ten account for roughly 15%. Those enrolled, adults aged roughly 18 to 95 years, came from about two dozen US areas. Self-reported history from a screening survey and questionnaire set each donor's cohort. Cohort 3 recovery required two negative PCRs, clearance, or symptom resolution.

The source material was PBMCs or T cells enriched from blood (not recorded which). This clonotype originated in a man in his forties or fifties who had recovered from COVID-19. The chain has TRBV7-6 and TRBJ2-1; TRBD2 matches 10 bases. The CDR3 DNA sequence: TGTGCCAGCAGCTTACAAGCGGGGGGGCTCGATGAGCAGTTCTTC. Encoded protein: CASSLQAGGLDEQFF.